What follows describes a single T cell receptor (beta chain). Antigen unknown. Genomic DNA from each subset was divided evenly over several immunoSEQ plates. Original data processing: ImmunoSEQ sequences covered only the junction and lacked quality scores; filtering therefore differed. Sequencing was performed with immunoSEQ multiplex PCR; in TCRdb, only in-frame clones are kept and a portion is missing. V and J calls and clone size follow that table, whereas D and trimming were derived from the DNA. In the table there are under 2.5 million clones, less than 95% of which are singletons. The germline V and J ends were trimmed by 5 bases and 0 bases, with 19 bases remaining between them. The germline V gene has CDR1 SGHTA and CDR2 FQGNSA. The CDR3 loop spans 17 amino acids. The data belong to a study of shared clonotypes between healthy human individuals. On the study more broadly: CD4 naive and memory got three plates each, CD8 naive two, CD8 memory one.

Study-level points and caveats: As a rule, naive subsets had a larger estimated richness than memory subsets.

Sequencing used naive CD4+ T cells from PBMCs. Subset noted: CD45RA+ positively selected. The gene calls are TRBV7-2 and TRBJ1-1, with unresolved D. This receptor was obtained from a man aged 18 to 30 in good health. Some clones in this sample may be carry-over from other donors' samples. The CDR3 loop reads CASSHPPGHAMNTEAFF. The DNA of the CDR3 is TGTGCCAGCAGCCATCCACCTGGGCACGCCATGAACACTGAAGCTTTCTTT.